This TCR beta chain was documented in a study of cytomegalovirus exposure and HLA in healthy donors (dated by TCRdb to about 2017). About the full investigation: According to an earlier analysis of a few hundred of the donors, some 180 million T cells yielded 117 million unique TCR beta sequences and approximately 300 Gb of sequence data. An early release that covered about 600 HLA-typed donors contained approximately 320 gigabases of sequencing data and about 93 million unique TCR sequences. The genetic ancestry cluster associated with self-reported Caucasian donors included over 65% of the 398 genotyped donors. The aim of the study was to test whether cataloging public T cell receptors could identify signatures of past pathogen exposure. The T cell repertoires of 666 subjects were profiled by immunosequencing and related to cytomegalovirus serostatus. In addition to the first cohort of several hundred subjects, a separate validation cohort of some 120 different subjects was used. To predict cytomegalovirus infection status, the study combined high-throughput TCR immunosequencing, statistical association of individual TCRs with disease status, and machine learning. A later analysis re-analyzed previously published TCR beta repertoires from roughly 690 donors and added high-resolution HLA genotyping to study TCR occurrence patterns. The later analysis used no new phenotypic data to find candidate immune exposures, relying instead on TCR beta sequences and their occurrence across donors. In an earlier analysis of 587 of the donors, high-throughput TCR beta sequencing was used to judge whether each TCR beta V gene segment behaved as functional or pseudogenic. Donor age, sex, ethnicity and CMV serostatus were collected together with the repertoire data. In a later genetic analysis, genome-wide SNP genotypes for 398 of the 666 donors were used, and that subset was treated as a discovery cohort. All discovery cohort repertoires had been generated on a single sequencing platform. HLA typing included class I and class II loci at four-digit resolution. The number of donors typed differed by locus, with about 629-630 for A, B, C, DRB1 and DQB1, roughly 520 for DQA1, approximately 570 for DPA1, and over 400 for DPB1. About 5 DR-DQ haplotypes were handled as single units for association and clustering, since linkage in the cohort was strong. Among 350 to 400 genotyped donors of the cohort, an average of approximately 250,000 unique TCR beta nucleotide sequences were sequenced per donor, roughly a sixth of them non-productive.

The library was generated by the immunoSEQ multiplex PCR assay. For the multiplex PCR, a mixture combining 60 forward primers for TCR Vbeta segments and 13 reverse primers for TCR Jbeta segments was used. The CDR3 region of rearranged TCR beta genes was amplified from genomic DNA by a multiplex PCR assay. On the Illumina HiSeq System, the amplified TCR beta libraries were sequenced as 87-base-pair reads. Turning to the authors' computational methods: In a later analysis, roughly 80 million unique TCR beta chains were counted across the 500 to 700 repertoires, and roughly 10 million of these chains were shared by at least two donors. To remove PCR and sequencing errors, raw reads were error-corrected and collapsed into unique sequences using a nearest-neighbor algorithm that merged closely related sequences. To assign V, D and J gene segments, CDR3 sequences were aligned to IMGT reference sequences. Each retained sequence needed at least a six-nucleotide match to both a V gene segment and a J gene segment. Rearrangements were classified as productive when the CDR3 lacked stop codons and remained in frame with V and J, and all other rearrangements were classified as non-productive. Following IMGT convention, CDR3 was defined as the stretch from the second conserved V-encoded cysteine to the conserved J-encoded phenylalanine. Sequences without an unambiguous match to a single V gene segment were excluded from the earlier analysis of several hundred of the donors. In an earlier analysis of 450 to 750 of the donors, a V segment was called functional when productive rearrangements were above 56.7%, and segregating when the standard deviation between donors exceeded 5%. A statistical classification framework was built to diagnose cytomegalovirus status from the catalog of TCR beta chain sequences. In a later analysis, TCR nucleotide sequences were compared against IMGT/GENE-DB human TR gene sequences so that V and J genes could be assigned. A later analysis assigned CDR3 sequences and most-parsimonious VDJ recombination scenarios with the TCRdist pipeline. A later analysis defined each TCR beta chain by its CDR3 amino acid sequence plus V-gene family, and excluded reads lacking a unique V-gene family. As a way to deal with suspected cross-contamination and a sequencing artifact, a later analysis dropped hundreds of nucleotide sequences that were highly shared and had low generation probability. In a later analysis, a clonal expansion index was calculated for each public chain from normalized within-repertoire ranks of inferred template counts. Generation probabilities in a later analysis came from a VDJ recombination model fitted to out-of-frame rearrangements, and those results were checked against IGoR. Hypergeometric tests were used in a later analysis to score TCR-TCR, TCR-HLA and TCR-CMV co-occurrence, with a repertoire-size bias correction applied to the TCR pairs. A later analysis estimated false discovery rates by permuting HLA or CMV assignments 20 times. In a later analysis, co-occurring TCRs were grouped using DBSCAN, with TCRdist sequence similarity added in when clustering inside HLA-allele-positive subsets. Co-occurrence clustering excluded repertoires with fewer than 30,000 or more than 120,000 public chains, plus five with anomalous nucleotide sharing. Not all clones reach the TCRdb copy of this immuneACCESS table, which keeps in-frame sequences only. Checked studies attribute under half of the gap to unresolved V genes and leave the rest unexplained. Clone size and the V and J calls come from that table; the DNA yielded D and trimming. This sample is represented by approximately 170,000 clones; more than 65% of them were singletons. Approximately 1.2% of the sample goes to the ten largest clones.

This clone is a singleton in its sample. This receptor's antigen is unknown. No qualities accompany the bases; no much larger clone lies one base away. The investigation overall reported the following: A later analysis associated around 16,000 TCR beta sequences with specific HLA alleles at a false discovery rate of 0.05. Only TCR beta chains were sequenced in this cohort, and the absence of alpha or paired-chain data limited detectable features. CMV serostatus was the only immune exposure information available for the cohort. Roughly uniform sequencing depth across donors was assumed in presence/absence analyses, although this assumption may not hold. A later analysis found that TCR association rates varied across HLA loci, with DRB1 alleles showing the most associated TCRs and HLA-C alleles the fewest. The earlier analysis of 587 of the donors excluded approximately 17 rarely observed V segments, including chromosome 9 orphons, because counts were too low. When HLA alleles, especially DR and DQ, strongly co-occurred, TCR associations were difficult to assign to individual alleles. The 87-base-pair reads could not distinguish some IMGT-functional V segments, including TRBV6-2 and TRBV6-3, so those segments were excluded. In vitro tests confirmed that three of the cytomegalovirus-associated TCR beta chains recognize cytomegalovirus antigens. Most TCR sequences were observed very rarely across donors, whereas some public TCRs were present in many individuals. In both the original and validation cohorts, the classifier was reported to diagnose cytomegalovirus status with high specificity and sensitivity. The authors suggested that the approach could potentially be extended to other disease states and immunological phenotypes. Correlated functional status among segregating V segments might reflect linkage disequilibrium, but an unknown experimental factor could not be ruled out. Because some donors lacked HLA typing at each locus, the association tests relied only on the typed subset. Broadly in line with IMGT annotations, most TCR beta V segments showed up in productive rearrangements about 87% or about 30% of the time in an earlier analysis of about 500 of the donors. Compared with equally common non-associated chains, HLA-associated TCR beta chains in a later analysis were more clonally expanded and had lower generation probabilities. In a later genetic analysis, a missense DCLRE1C variant was associated with V-gene and J-gene trimming of TCR beta chains, and the association was replicated in an independent cohort. In a later analysis, several top co-occurrence clusters were reported to appear linked to parvovirus B19, influenza, CMV and Epstein-Barr virus. In a later genetic analysis, fewer N-insertions in productive TCRs were reported among donors in an Asian-associated ancestry cluster than the 666-donor mean. A further reported finding was that TCR beta sequences accurately predicted the HLA-A and HLA-B alleles for most subjects in the first cohort. A total of about 180 TCR beta chains were listed by the study as associated with cytomegalovirus. According to a later analysis, most CMV-associated TCR beta chains appeared to be HLA-restricted, and the HLA associations seemed to be driven largely by CMV exposure. The sequencing pipeline was judged likely to have produced a cluster of highly shared sequence variants as a technical artifact.

The cohort was made up of several hundred healthy bone marrow donors. All cohort members were sampled while nominally healthy, although unrecorded immune exposures were likely present. The donor was CMV seropositive and was included in the group of some 290 seropositive cohort members. A peripheral blood sample was provided by each donor, and peripheral blood mononuclear cells were used for TCR beta sequencing. The Qiagen DNeasy Blood Extraction Kit was used to extract genomic DNA from the blood cell samples. CDR1 SGHVS and CDR2 FNYEAQ were looked up in the germline V gene. Spanning cysteine to phenylalanine, the CDR3 consists of 16 amino acids. The only DNA kept is the CDR3, 48 bases in frame from the first base. Here V drops 5 bases and J drops 5 bases, and the junction holds 8 bases not matched to any gene.

The origin of this receptor is a man aged 45-60 years in good health and CMV-seropositive. The sequencing input was PBMCs. The sequence joins TRBV7-6 to TRBJ2-2; 10 bases in between match TRBD2. The DNA sequence reads TGTGCCAGCAGCCCTATAGCGGGGGGTTCTACCGGGGAGCTGTTTTTT. It codes for CASSPIAGGSTGELFF.